Listed here are 2 T cell receptor beta chains from one sample, sequenced in a study of early T cells in non-severe SARS-CoV-2 infection (dated by TCRdb to about 2021). Library creation used 5' RACE. Instrument used: NextSeq 500. TCRdb itself trimmed the public reads at Q25 with fastp, ran MiXCR and retained productive beta chains. CDR3 protein duplicates are merged, each entry listing the most common genes and DNA. The sample table holds tens of thousands of distinct CDR3 sequences, of which roughly 12% were seen once. Clones ranked in the top ten supply about 5% of the sample. The sample was whole blood. These receptors all come from an adult who was a healthcare worker with PCR-confirmed SARS-CoV-2 infection or an uninfected control (not recorded which).

J is TRBJ1-5 and V is TRBV28; weak D call: TRBD1 (6 bases). CDR3 length: 16 residues. CDR1 and CDR2 (germline): MDHEN, SYDVKM. V was clipped by 3 bases and J by 2 bases, with 14 bases between them. The CDR3 reads CASSFTQGPGNQPQHF. The DNA for the CDR3 is TGTGCCAGCAGTTTTACACAGGGCCCAGGCAATCAGCCCCAGCATTTT.

This clonotype was recorded at least ten times. V gene TRBV7-6 combines with J gene TRBJ1-1; D gene uncertain. The length of the CDR3 is 17 residues. With 2 bases removed from V and 0 bases from J, the gap between germline ends came to 16 bases. From germline, CDR1 is SGHVS and CDR2 FNYEAQ. CDR3 region: CASSLRPGASMNTEAFF. The CDR3 bases are TGTGCCAGCAGCTTACGGCCAGGAGCCTCGATGAACACTGAAGCTTTCTTT.